This TCR beta chain was recorded in a study of T cell changes during pregnancy in multiple sclerosis. This CDR3 comprises 15 residues. V trimming: 0 bases; J trimming: 8 bases; junction bases outside the gene matches: 9. Germline loops: CDR1 SEHNR, CDR2 FQNEAQ (reference sequence). This clone appeared a single time. Sequenced by immunoSEQ multiplex PCR; TCRdb stores in-frame clones only, minus some. The repertoire holds tens of thousands of clones, with around 93% as singletons. This rearrangement joins TRBV7-9 to TRBJ1-1, with TRBD1 matching over 7 bases. The sample consisted of peripheral blood, taken in the second trimester of pregnancy. The receptor comes from a female donor with multiple sclerosis, enrolled in a pregnancy study. The CDR3 region is CASSLALLGGSEAFF. CDR3 nucleotide sequence: TGTGCCAGCAGCTTAGCCTTATTAGGGGGCTCCGAAGCTTTCTTT.